This TCR beta chain is drawn from a study of T cell responses to AZD1222 COVID-19 vaccine. This clone was counted once. The CDR3 loop spans 15 amino acids. V was clipped by 6 bases and J by 7 bases; unmatched bases: 12. Per germline, CDR1 WNHNN and CDR2 SYGVQD (reference sequence). Clones were sequenced by immunoSEQ multiplex PCR, and TCRdb holds only the in-frame ones, with some missing. The sample yields around 110,000 clones, 85% to 95% seen once. The specimen comprised peripheral blood, sampled on day 0 of AZD1222 vaccination. The chain employs TRBV10-1 and TRBJ2-1; 7 nucleotides match TRBD2. The TCR sequence derives from an adult in good health. CDR3 region: CASSQAGEGPNEQFF. CDR3 nucleotide sequence: TGCGCCAGCAGCCAGGCGGGGGAAGGGCCTAATGAGCAGTTCTTC.